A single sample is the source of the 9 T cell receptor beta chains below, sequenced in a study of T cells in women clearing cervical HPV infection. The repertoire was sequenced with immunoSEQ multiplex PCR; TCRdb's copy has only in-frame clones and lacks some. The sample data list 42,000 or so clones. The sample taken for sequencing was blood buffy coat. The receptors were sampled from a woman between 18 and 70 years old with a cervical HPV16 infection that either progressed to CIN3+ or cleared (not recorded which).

CDR3 DNA, as far as it was read: TGTGCCAGCAGTTCGACAGGGGGCCCTCAGCCC. This translates into CASSSTGGPQP. The full CDR3 is CASSSTGGPQPQHF. The rearrangement uses TRBV12-3 or TRBV12-4 and TRBJ1-5, with 10 bases aligning to TRBD1. The CDR3 end falls 3 residues outside the read, so it is completed with the germline J gene. V shed 4 bases, J shed 6 bases, and the junction held 3 bases outside the gene matches. The CDR3 runs 14 residues.

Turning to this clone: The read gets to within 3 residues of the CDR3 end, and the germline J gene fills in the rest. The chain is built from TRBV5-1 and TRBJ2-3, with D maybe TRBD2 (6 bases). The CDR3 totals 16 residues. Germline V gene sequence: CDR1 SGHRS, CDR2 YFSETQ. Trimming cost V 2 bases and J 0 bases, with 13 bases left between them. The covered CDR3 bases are TGCGCCAGCAGCTTCGGGGGACTGCCTAGCACAGATACG. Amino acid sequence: CASSFGGLPSTDT. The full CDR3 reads CASSFGGLPSTDTQYF.

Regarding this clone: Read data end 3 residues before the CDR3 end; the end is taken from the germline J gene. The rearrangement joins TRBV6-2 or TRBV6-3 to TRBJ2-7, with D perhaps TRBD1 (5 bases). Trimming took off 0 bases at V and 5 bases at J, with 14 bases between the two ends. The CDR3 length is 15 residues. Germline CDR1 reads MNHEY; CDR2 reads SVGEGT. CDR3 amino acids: CASSYSWQGSNEQYF. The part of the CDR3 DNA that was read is TGTGCCAGCAGTTACTCGTGGCAGGGATCCAACGAG.

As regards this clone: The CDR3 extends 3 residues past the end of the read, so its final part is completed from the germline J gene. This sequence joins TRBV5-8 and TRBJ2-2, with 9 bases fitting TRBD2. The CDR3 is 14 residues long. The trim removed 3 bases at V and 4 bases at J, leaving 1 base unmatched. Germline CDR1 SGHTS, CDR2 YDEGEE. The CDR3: CASSSGLATGELFF. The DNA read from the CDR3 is TGTGCCAGCAGCTCGGGACTAGCCACCGGGGAG.

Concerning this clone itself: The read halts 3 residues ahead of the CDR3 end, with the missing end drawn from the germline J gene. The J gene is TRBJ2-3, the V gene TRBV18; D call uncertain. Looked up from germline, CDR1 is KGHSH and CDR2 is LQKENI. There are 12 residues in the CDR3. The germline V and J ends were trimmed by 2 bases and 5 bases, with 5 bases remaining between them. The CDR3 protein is CASSPIQDTQYF. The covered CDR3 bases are TGTGCCAGCTCACCAATCCAAGATACG. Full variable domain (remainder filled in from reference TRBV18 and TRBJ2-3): NAGVMQNPRHLVRRRGQEARLRCSPMKGHSHVYWYRQLPEEGLKFMVYLQKENIIDESGMPKERFSAEFPKEGPSILRIQQVVRGDSAAYFCASSPIQDTQYFGPGTRLTVL.

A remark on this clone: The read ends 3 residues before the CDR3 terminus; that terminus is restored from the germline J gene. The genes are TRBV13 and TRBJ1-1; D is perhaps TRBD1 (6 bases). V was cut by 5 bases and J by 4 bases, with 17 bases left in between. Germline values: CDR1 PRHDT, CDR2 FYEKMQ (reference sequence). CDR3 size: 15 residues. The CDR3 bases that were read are TGTGCCAGCAGCCTAGAGGGTGGAGGGGGCACTGAA. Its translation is CASSLEGGGGTE. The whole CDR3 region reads CASSLEGGGGTEAFF.

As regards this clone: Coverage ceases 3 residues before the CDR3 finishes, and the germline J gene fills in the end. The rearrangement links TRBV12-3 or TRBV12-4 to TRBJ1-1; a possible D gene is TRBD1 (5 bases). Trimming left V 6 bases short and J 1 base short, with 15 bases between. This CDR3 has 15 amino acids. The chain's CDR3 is CASSLRGFGNTEAFF. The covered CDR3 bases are TGTGCCAGCAGCCTCCGGGGGTTCGGGAACACTGAA.

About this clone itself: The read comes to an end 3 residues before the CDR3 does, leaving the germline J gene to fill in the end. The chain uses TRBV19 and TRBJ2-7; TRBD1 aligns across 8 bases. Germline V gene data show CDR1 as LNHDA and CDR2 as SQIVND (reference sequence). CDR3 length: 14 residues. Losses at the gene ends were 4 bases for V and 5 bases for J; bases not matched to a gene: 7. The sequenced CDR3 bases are TGTGCCAGTAGTAAGAGGGACAGGAGCCACGAG. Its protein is CASSKRDRSHE. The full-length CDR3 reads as CASSKRDRSHEQYF.

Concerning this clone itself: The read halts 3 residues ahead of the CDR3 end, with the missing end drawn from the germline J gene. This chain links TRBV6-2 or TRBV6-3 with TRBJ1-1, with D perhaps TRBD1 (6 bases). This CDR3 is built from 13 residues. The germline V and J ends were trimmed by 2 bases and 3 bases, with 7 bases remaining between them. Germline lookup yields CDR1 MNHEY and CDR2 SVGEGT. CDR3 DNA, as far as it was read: TGTGCCAGCAGTTACGGACAGCACACTGAA. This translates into CASSYGQHTE. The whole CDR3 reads CASSYGQHTEAFF.